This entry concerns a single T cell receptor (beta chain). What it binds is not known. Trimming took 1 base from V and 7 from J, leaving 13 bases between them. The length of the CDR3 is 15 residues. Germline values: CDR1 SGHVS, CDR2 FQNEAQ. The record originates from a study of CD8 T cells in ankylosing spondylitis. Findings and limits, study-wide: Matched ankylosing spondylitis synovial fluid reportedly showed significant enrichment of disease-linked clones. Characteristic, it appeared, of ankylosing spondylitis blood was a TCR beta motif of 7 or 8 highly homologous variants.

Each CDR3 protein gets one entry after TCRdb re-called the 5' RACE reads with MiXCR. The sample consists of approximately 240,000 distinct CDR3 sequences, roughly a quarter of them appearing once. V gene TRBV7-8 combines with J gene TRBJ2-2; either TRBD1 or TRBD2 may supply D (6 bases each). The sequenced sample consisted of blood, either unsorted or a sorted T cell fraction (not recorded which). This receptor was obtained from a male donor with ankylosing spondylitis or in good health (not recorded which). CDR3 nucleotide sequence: TGTGCCAGCAGCTTAGGCCGGGGGCGTGTCGGGGAGCTGTTTTTT. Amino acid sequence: CASSLGRGRVGELFF.